This T cell receptor beta chain was identified in a study of prognosis after radiotherapy for stage I lung cancer. Study-wide context: Considered medically inoperable were all of the patients with non-small cell lung cancer. Study-wide results and caveats: Lower Shannon entropy after stereotactic body radiation therapy was observed in patients who went on to develop distant metastases.

TCR beta CDR3 was amplified from genomic DNA by two-round multiplex PCR. Specific primers for each TRBV and TRBJ gene were what first-round PCR used. TCRdb re-analysed the multiplex PCR reads in MiXCR, keeping a single row per CDR3 protein. The sample shows 51,000 or so distinct CDR3 sequences, about 32% of them seen only once. Germline CDR1 is MDHEN and CDR2 is SYDVKM. Unmatched junction bases numbered 10, after V lost 4 bases and J lost 10 bases. The CDR3 spans 14 residues. This clonotype was seen at least ten times. No antigen is known for it. The material was PBMCs, obtained before or after stereotactic body radiation therapy (not recorded which). V and J are TRBV28 and TRBJ2-1, with 7 nucleotides matching TRBD1. The clonotype comes from a donor over 45 with non-small cell lung cancer. CDR3 protein: CASSSTTGFHEQFF. For the CDR3, the DNA is TGTGCCAGCAGTTCCACGACAGGGTTCCACGAGCAGTTCTTC.